These T cell receptor beta chains were read from a single sample in a study of post-analysis software for immune sequencing data. From the PCR reads, TCRdb called clonotypes with MiXCR, one entry per CDR3 protein. The sample lists hundreds of thousands of distinct CDR3 sequences, around 64% seen once, with approximately 10% in the top ten. Sequences were obtained from blood. The receptors originated from a girl aged 2 to 9 with multiple sclerosis. The CDR3 runs from the conserved cysteine through the conserved F or W. Each record gives: CDR3 DNA, CDR3 protein, clone size, V gene, D gene, J gene. D genes are given only for firm matches. Size tells how often a clone was seen (once, few, many) or the class of an expanded clone, and some rows leave it out.

cdr3_nt: TGTGCCAGCAGCATGAGGGGATTTTATAACTATGGCTACACCTTC
cdr3_aa: CASSMRGFYNYGYTF
clone_size: few
v_call: TRBV13
d_call: .
j_call: TRBJ1-2

cdr3_nt: TGTGCCAGCAGCCAGGGACTAGCGGGAAACACAGATACGCAGTATTTT
cdr3_aa: CASSQGLAGNTDTQYF
clone_size: few
v_call: TRBV4-2
d_call: TRBD2
j_call: TRBJ2-3

cdr3_nt: TGCGCCAGCAGCCGACCGGAGAGACTTGAGCAGTTCTTC
cdr3_aa: CASSRPERLEQFF
clone_size: once
v_call: TRBV4-1
d_call: .
j_call: TRBJ2-1

cdr3_nt: TGCAGTGCTCGCCCCGGGACAGGGAGGATCCACGAGCAGTACTTC
cdr3_aa: CSARPGTGRIHEQYF
clone_size: .
v_call: TRBV20-1
d_call: TRBD1
j_call: TRBJ2-7

cdr3_nt: TGTGCCAGCAGCCAAGACTGGGCTAGCGGGAGTCTCGAGCAGTACTTC
cdr3_aa: CASSQDWASGSLEQYF
clone_size: .
v_call: TRBV3-1
d_call: TRBD2
j_call: TRBJ2-7

cdr3_nt: TGCGCCAGCAGCTTGGGAGTACCTTACAATGAGCAGTTCTTC
cdr3_aa: CASSLGVPYNEQFF
clone_size: .
v_call: TRBV5-1
d_call: .
j_call: TRBJ2-1

cdr3_nt: TGCAGTGCCACGCCCGCCCTCTCGGCAGATACGCAGTATTTT
cdr3_aa: CSATPALSADTQYF
clone_size: .
v_call: TRBV20-1
d_call: .
j_call: TRBJ2-3

cdr3_nt: TGTGCCAGCAGTTCCAGGACTAGCGGGAGGGCAGGGGCCAACGTCCTGACTTTC
cdr3_aa: CASSSRTSGRAGANVLTF
clone_size: .
v_call: TRBV6-2/TRBV6-3
d_call: TRBD2
j_call: TRBJ2-6

cdr3_nt: TGTGCCAGCAGCGAGGACCCCCCCGGGACAGCTTCAGCTAACTATGGCTACACCTTC
cdr3_aa: CASSEDPPGTASANYGYTF
clone_size: .
v_call: TRBV2
d_call: TRBD1
j_call: TRBJ1-2

cdr3_nt: TGTGCCAGCAGCTTAGTAATAATCGGGGGTGAAGCTTTCTTT
cdr3_aa: CASSLVIIGGEAFF
clone_size: .
v_call: TRBV7-2
d_call: .
j_call: TRBJ1-1

cdr3_nt: TGTGCCAGCAGTTTAGGCGGACTCCAATCAGATACGCAGTATTTT
cdr3_aa: CASSLGGLQSDTQYF
clone_size: .
v_call: TRBV12-3/TRBV12-4
d_call: .
j_call: TRBJ2-3

cdr3_nt: TGTGCCAGCAGTGGGGGACAGTGGTATGCGCATTTT
cdr3_aa: CASSGGQWYAHF
clone_size: .
v_call: TRBV6-4
d_call: TRBD1
j_call: TRBJ1-5

cdr3_nt: TGTGCCAGCAGCAACAGCCCGGACACTCCTAACACCGGGGAGCTGTTTTTT
cdr3_aa: CASSNSPDTPNTGELFF
clone_size: .
v_call: TRBV4-2
d_call: .
j_call: TRBJ2-2

cdr3_nt: TGCGCCAGCAGCTCAGGACTAGCGGGGCGCACAGATACGCAGTATTTT
cdr3_aa: CASSSGLAGRTDTQYF
clone_size: .
v_call: TRBV5-1
d_call: TRBD2
j_call: TRBJ2-3

cdr3_nt: TGTGCCAGCAGTCAGAACAGGGATTCCTACAATGAGCAGTTCTTC
cdr3_aa: CASSQNRDSYNEQFF
clone_size: few
v_call: TRBV7-2
d_call: .
j_call: TRBJ2-1

cdr3_nt: TGTGCCAGCAGCCCTACTAGCGGGGGGAACGCCGAGCAGTACTTC
cdr3_aa: CASSPTSGGNAEQYF
clone_size: .
v_call: TRBV2
d_call: TRBD2
j_call: TRBJ2-7

cdr3_nt: TGTGCCATCCCGGACTCGACAGGGGGCCATGTGGATGAGCAGTACTTC
cdr3_aa: CAIPDSTGGHVDEQYF
clone_size: .
v_call: TRBV9
d_call: TRBD1
j_call: TRBJ2-5

cdr3_nt: TGTGCCAGCGCCGGGGGGCAGGAGACCCAGTACTTC
cdr3_aa: CASAGGQETQYF
clone_size: .
v_call: TRBV7-2
d_call: .
j_call: TRBJ2-5

cdr3_nt: TGTGCCAGCACCGGCGGACAGCACAATCAGCCCCAGCATTTT
cdr3_aa: CASTGGQHNQPQHF
clone_size: .
v_call: TRBV12-3/TRBV12-4
d_call: .
j_call: TRBJ1-5

cdr3_nt: TGTGCCACCGGGCTGATGGAGACCCAGTACTTC
cdr3_aa: CATGLMETQYF
clone_size: .
v_call: TRBV10-3
d_call: .
j_call: TRBJ2-5

cdr3_nt: TGTGCCAGCAGCGTAGGGGGTAGCGGAGGCCAAGAGACCCAGTACTTC
cdr3_aa: CASSVGGSGGQETQYF
clone_size: .
v_call: TRBV9
d_call: .
j_call: TRBJ2-5

cdr3_nt: TGCGCCAGCAGGTTGGAGCCTGGGGCAGGCGGCTACACCTTC
cdr3_aa: CASRLEPGAGGYTF
clone_size: .
v_call: TRBV5-1
d_call: .
j_call: TRBJ1-2

cdr3_nt: TGTGCCAGCAGCGATACAGGGTTAGTATACAATGAGCAGTTCTTC
cdr3_aa: CASSDTGLVYNEQFF
clone_size: .
v_call: TRBV7-3
d_call: .
j_call: TRBJ2-1

cdr3_nt: TGTGCCAGCAGCCCCTCTAGCGGGAAGGCCGACACAGATACGCAGTATTTT
cdr3_aa: CASSPSSGKADTDTQYF
clone_size: .
v_call: TRBV11-2
d_call: TRBD2
j_call: TRBJ2-3

cdr3_nt: TGCAGTGCTAGAGATCGACAGGTTCCTAATGAGCAGTTCTTC
cdr3_aa: CSARDRQVPNEQFF
clone_size: few
v_call: TRBV20-1
d_call: .
j_call: TRBJ2-1

cdr3_nt: TGCAGCGTTGAAGATGGGGCTTACTGGGGGAAGTACTTC
cdr3_aa: CSVEDGAYWGKYF
clone_size: .
v_call: TRBV29-1
d_call: .
j_call: TRBJ2-4

cdr3_nt: TGCGCCAGCAGCCAAGAGAGCCGGGGACTAGGGGGCAATGAGCAGTTCTTC
cdr3_aa: CASSQESRGLGGNEQFF
clone_size: .
v_call: TRBV4-1
d_call: TRBD2
j_call: TRBJ2-1

cdr3_nt: TGTGCCGTCCACTCCGGGACGTCCGAGCAGTACTTC
cdr3_aa: CAVHSGTSEQYF
clone_size: .
v_call: TRBV10-3
d_call: .
j_call: TRBJ2-7

cdr3_nt: TGTGCCAGCAGCTTATTGGACAATGAGCAGTTCTTC
cdr3_aa: CASSLLDNEQFF
clone_size: few
v_call: TRBV11-2
d_call: .
j_call: TRBJ2-1

cdr3_nt: TGCAGTGCTGGAGCGGGGGCTAGCGCAGATACGCAGTATTTT
cdr3_aa: CSAGAGASADTQYF
clone_size: once
v_call: TRBV20-1
d_call: TRBD2
j_call: TRBJ2-3

cdr3_nt: TGTGCCAGCAGCCAAGGCGTCGGGGCGGCGTACAATGAGCAGTTCTTC
cdr3_aa: CASSQGVGAAYNEQFF
clone_size: .
v_call: TRBV3-1
d_call: .
j_call: TRBJ2-1

cdr3_nt: TGCAGTGCTATTGGGGGGAGTGGGTACGAGCAGTACTTC
cdr3_aa: CSAIGGSGYEQYF
clone_size: .
v_call: TRBV20-1
d_call: .
j_call: TRBJ2-7

cdr3_nt: TGCAGTGCGAGACCCAGGGGGGACTCCTACAATGAGCAGTTCTTC
cdr3_aa: CSARPRGDSYNEQFF
clone_size: .
v_call: TRBV20-1
d_call: .
j_call: TRBJ2-1

cdr3_nt: TGTGCCAGCAGTTACTCTGCGAGGGCTACAGGGGTGTTGGGAAACATTCAGTACTTC
cdr3_aa: CASSYSARATGVLGNIQYF
clone_size: .
v_call: TRBV6-2/TRBV6-3
d_call: TRBD1
j_call: TRBJ2-4